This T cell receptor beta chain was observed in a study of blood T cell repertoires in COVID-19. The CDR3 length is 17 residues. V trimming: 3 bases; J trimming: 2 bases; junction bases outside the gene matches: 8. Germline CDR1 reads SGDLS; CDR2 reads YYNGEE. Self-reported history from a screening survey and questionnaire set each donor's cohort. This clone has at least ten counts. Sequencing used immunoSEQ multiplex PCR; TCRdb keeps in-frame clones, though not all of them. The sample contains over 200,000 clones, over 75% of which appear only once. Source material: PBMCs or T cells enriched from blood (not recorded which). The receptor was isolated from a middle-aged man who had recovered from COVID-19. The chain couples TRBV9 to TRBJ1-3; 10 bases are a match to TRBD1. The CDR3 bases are TGTGCCAGCAGCGCCCCCCCCGGACAGGGGGCTGGAAACACCATATATTTT. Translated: CASSAPPGQGAGNTIYF. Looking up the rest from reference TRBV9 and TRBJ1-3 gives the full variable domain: DSGVTQTPKHLITATGQRVTLRCSPRSGDLSVYWYQQSLDQGLQFLIQYYNGEERAKGNILERFSAQQFPDLHSELNLSSLELGDSALYFCASSAPPGQGAGNTIYFGEGSWLTVV.